This T cell receptor beta chain was recorded in a study of cytomegalovirus exposure and HLA in healthy donors. Study-wide points: The investigators catalogued 150 to 200 TCR beta chains as cytomegalovirus-associated.

Regarding this clone: The target antigen is unknown.

Trimming pared 6 bases from V and 7 bases from J, leaving 13 bases between. The CDR3 has 14 residues. The germline gives CDR1 MDHEN, CDR2 SYDVKM. Sequenced by immunoSEQ multiplex PCR; TCRdb stores in-frame clones only, minus some. The table records tens of thousands of clones, roughly 94% of them present only once. Source material: PBMCs. This TCR was recovered from a man younger than 30 in good health and CMV-seronegative. The V gene is TRBV28, the J gene TRBJ1-6; D is undetermined. In DNA form, the CDR3 reads TGTGCCAGCAGGCGGAGGTTGAGCAATTCACCCCTCCACTTT. It yields the protein CASRRRLSNSPLHF.